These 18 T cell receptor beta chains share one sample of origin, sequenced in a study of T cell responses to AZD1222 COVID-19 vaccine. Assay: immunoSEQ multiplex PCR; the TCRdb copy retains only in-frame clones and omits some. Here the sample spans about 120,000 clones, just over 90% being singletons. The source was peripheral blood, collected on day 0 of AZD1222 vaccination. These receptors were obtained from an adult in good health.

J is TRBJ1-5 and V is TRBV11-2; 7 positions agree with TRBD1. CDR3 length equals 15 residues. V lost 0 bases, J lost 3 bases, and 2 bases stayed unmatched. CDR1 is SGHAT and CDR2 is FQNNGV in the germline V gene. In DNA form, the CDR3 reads TGTGCCAGCAGCTTAGAGGGACAGTTCAATCAGCCCCAGCATTTT. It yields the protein CASSLEGQFNQPQHF.

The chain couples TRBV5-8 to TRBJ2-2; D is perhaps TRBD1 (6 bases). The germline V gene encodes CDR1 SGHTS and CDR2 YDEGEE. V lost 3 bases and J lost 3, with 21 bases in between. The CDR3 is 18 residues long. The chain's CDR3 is CASSSITGPNFDTGELFF. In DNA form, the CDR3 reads TGTGCCAGCAGCTCGATAACAGGGCCCAACTTCGACACCGGGGAGCTGTTTTTT.

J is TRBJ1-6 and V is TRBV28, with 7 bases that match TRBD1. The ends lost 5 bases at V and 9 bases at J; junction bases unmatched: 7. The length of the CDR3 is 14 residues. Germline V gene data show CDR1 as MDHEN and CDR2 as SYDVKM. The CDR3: CASSDNRGFSPLHF. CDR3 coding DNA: TGTGCCAGCAGTGACAACAGGGGCTTTTCACCCCTCCACTTT.

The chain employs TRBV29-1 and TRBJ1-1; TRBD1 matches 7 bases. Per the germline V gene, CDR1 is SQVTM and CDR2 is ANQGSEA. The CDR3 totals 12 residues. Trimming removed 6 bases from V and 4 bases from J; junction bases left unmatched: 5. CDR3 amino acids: CSVNRGSTEAFF. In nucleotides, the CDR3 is TGCAGCGTCAACAGGGGATCCACTGAAGCTTTCTTT.

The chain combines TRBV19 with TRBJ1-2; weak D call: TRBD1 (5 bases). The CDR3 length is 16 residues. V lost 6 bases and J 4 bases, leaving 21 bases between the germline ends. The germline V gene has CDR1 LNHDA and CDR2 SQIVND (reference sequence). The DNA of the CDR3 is TGTGCCAGTAGAACACAAGACAGCCCCCCGGGCTATGGCTACACCTTC. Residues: CASRTQDSPPGYGYTF.

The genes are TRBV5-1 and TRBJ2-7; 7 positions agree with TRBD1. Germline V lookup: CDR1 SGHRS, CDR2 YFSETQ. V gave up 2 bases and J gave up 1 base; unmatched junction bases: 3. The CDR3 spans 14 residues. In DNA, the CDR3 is TGCGCCAGCAGCTTAGACAGGGCATCCTACGAGCAGTACTTC. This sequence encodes CASSLDRASYEQYF.

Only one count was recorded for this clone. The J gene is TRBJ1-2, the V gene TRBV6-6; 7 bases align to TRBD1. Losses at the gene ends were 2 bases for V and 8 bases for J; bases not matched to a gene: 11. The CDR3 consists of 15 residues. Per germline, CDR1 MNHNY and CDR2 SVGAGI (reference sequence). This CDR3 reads CASSYPSRGSWGYTF. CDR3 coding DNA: TGTGCCAGCAGTTACCCCTCCAGGGGGTCTTGGGGCTACACCTTC.

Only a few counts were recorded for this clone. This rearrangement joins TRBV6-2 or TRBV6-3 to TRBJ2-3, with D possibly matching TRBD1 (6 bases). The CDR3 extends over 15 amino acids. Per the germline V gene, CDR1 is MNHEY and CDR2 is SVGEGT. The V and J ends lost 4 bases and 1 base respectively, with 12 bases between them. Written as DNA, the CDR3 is TGTGCCAGCAGTTCGGGACAACTTCGCACAGATACGCAGTATTTT. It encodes CASSSGQLRTDTQYF.

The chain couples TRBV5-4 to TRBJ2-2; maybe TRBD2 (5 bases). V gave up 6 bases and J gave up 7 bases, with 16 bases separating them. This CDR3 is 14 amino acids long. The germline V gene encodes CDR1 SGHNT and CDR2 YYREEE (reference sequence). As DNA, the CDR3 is TGTGCCAGCACCGTGCCGGGATTGGGCGGGGAGCTGTTTTTT. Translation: CASTVPGLGGELFF. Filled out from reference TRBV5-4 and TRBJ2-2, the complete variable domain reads ETGVTQSPTHLIKTRGQQVTLRCSSQSGHNTVSWYQQALGQGPQFIFQYYREEENGRGNFPPRFSGLQFPNYSSELNVNALELDDSALYLCASTVPGLGGELFFGEGSRLTVL.

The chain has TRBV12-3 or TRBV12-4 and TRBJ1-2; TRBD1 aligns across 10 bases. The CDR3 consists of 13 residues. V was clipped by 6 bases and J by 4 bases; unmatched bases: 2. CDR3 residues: CASSRDRGYGYTF. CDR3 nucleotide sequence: TGTGCCAGCAGCCGGGACAGGGGCTATGGCTACACCTTC.

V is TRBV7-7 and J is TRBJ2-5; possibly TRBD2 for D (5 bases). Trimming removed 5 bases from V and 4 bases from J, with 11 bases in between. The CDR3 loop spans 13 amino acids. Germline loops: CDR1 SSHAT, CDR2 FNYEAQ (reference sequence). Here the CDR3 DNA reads TGTGCCAGCAGCCCAGAGGGCGGAGAGACCCAGTACTTC. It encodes CASSPEGGETQYF.

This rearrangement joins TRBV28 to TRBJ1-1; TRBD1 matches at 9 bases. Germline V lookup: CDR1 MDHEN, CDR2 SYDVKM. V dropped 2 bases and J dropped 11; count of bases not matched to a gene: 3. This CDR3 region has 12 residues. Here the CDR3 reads CASSLDRGTAFF. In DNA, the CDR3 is TGTGCCAGCAGTTTAGACAGGGGGACGGCTTTCTTT.

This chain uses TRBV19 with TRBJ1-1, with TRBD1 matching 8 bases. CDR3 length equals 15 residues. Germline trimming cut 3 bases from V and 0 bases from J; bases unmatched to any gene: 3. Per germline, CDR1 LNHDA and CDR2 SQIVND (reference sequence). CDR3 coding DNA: TGTGCCAGTAGTATCCCAGGGGGCTTGAACACTGAAGCTTTCTTT. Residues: CASSIPGGLNTEAFF.

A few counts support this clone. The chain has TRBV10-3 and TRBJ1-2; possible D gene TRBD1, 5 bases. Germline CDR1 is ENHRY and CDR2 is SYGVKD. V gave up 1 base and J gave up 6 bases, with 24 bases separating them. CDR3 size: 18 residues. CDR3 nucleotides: TGTGCCATCAGTGAGTTATTCCTTCGGGACCATAGGGAAGATGGCTACACCTTC. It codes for CAISELFLRDHREDGYTF.

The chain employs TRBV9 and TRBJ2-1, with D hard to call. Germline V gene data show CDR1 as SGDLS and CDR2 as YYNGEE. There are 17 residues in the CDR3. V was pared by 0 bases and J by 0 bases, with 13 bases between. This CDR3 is CASSVAPQASSYNEQFF. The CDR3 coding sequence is TGTGCCAGCAGCGTAGCGCCCCAGGCTAGCTCCTACAATGAGCAGTTCTTC. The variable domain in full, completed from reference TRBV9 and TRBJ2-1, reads DSGVTQTPKHLITATGQRVTLRCSPRSGDLSVYWYQQSLDQGLQFLIQYYNGEERAKGNILERFSAQQFPDLHSELNLSSLELGDSALYFCASSVAPQASSYNEQFFGPGTRLTVL.

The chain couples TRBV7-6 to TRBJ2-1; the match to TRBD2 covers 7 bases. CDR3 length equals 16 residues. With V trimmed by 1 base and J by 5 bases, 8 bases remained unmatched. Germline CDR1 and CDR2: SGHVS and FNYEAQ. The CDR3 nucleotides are TGTGCCAGCAGCTTAGGGATAGCGGGTGCGCACAATGAGCAGTTCTTC. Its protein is CASSLGIAGAHNEQFF.

The CDR3 here is CASSKQDISYNEQFF. Here the CDR3 DNA reads TGTGCCAGCAGCAAACAGGACATCTCCTACAATGAGCAGTTCTTC. This rearrangement joins TRBV7-9 to TRBJ2-1, with D perhaps TRBD1 (5 bases). V shed 5 bases and J shed 0 bases, with 11 bases lying between them. The germline gives CDR1 SEHNR, CDR2 FQNEAQ (reference sequence). This CDR3 region has 15 residues.

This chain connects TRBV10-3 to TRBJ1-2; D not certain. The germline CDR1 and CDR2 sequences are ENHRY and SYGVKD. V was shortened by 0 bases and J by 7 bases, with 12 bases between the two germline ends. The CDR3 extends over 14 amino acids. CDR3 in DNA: TGTGCCATCAGTGAGTCGGGTGTTAGGAGTGGCTACACCTTC. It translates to CAISESGVRSGYTF.